The following is a TCR beta chain sequence with its context. The antigen it recognizes is unknown. There are no base qualities to consult, and no much larger clone falls within one base. Sequencing used an Illumina HiSeq 1500. TCRdb passed the public sequencing reads through fastp at Q25 and MiXCR, retaining productive beta sequences. Rows are unified per CDR3 protein, each entry keeping the most common DNA and genes. The sample profile shows about 160,000 distinct CDR3 sequences; roughly 18% of them were found once. Roughly a sixth of the sample comes from the top ten. CDR3 length: 15 amino acids, cysteine to phenylalanine. CDR3 DNA is the only sequence kept; it has 45 bases, read in frame from the first base. The junction shows trimming of 6 bases on V and 3 bases on J, plus 18 bases between the germline ends. CDR1 and CDR2 are drawn from the germline V gene (reference sequence): DFQATT, SNEGSKA. This specimen belongs to a study of T cell repertoires in cytomegalovirus infection (dated 2019 in TCRdb). As for the study more broadly: Donor HLA type was relevant to the analysis, as public TCR beta signatures indicated carriage of CMV infection together with the matching HLA type. Points the paper makes about the study in general: The ex vivo response was dominated by HLA-C-restricted CMV-specific TCR beta clonotypes, which also provided the single most frequent clonotype in two of eight donors. In both this cohort and an independent approximately 400-donor cohort, the cumulative frequency of public TCR beta family members distinguished carriers of CMV infection plus the relevant HLA type.

This TCR derives from a human donor in good health (CMV status not recorded). Some clones in this sample may be carry-over from other donors' samples. Sequencing was performed on CD8+ T cells from PBMCs. The V and J segments used are TRBV20-1 and TRBJ1-5, and TRBD1 may be the D gene, going by 6 matching bases. The CDR3 protein is CSALQGWAANQPQHF. The sequenced DNA: TGCAGTGCCTTACAGGGTTGGGCCGCCAATCAGCCCCAGCATTTT.